This T cell receptor beta chain was sequenced for a study of blood T cell repertoires in COVID-19. Study information: Spain, Italy and the United States supplied samples that represented acute and convalescent COVID-19. PBMCs, B-cell-depleted T cells, or T cells provided the cDNA or gDNA that made up the material.

The Seattle site enrolled patients during active infection and followed them longitudinally. Generated by immunoSEQ multiplex PCR, the TCRdb table keeps only in-frame clones and is missing some. The table includes some 120,000 clones, around 83% detected once. Sequenced sample: peripheral blood. The TCR originated in a woman over 75 with COVID-19, enrolled during active disease.

As DNA, the CDR3 is TGTGCCAGCTCATCAAAGGTAGGAGGGGCGGAGCAGTACTTC. Protein sequence: CASSSKVGGAEQYF. The V call is TRBV18, the J call TRBJ2-7; D is perhaps TRBD2 (6 bases). The CDR3 extends over 14 amino acids. V was pared by 5 bases and J by 7 bases, with 18 bases between. Germline lookup yields CDR1 KGHSH and CDR2 LQKENI.